The entry below describes one T cell receptor (beta chain). Its antigen is undetermined. The data originate from a study of cytomegalovirus exposure and HLA in healthy donors. The PCR made use of 60 Vbeta and 13 Jbeta primers. This table comes from immunoSEQ multiplex PCR, and its TCRdb copy is limited to in-frame clones, with some not included. The repertoire holds some 130,000 clones, around 80% seen once, with 6.5% in the top ten. Findings and caveats of the study: With high specificity and sensitivity, the classifier reportedly diagnosed cytomegalovirus status. In a later analysis, productive TCRs from donors in an Asian-associated ancestry cluster reportedly carried fewer N-insertions than the cohort mean. Exclusion applied to some V segments, including TRBV6-2 and TRBV6-3, as they were indistinguishable. In a later analysis, V- and J-gene trimming of beta chains associated with a DCLRE1C missense variant, replicated independently.

Germline-derived CDR1 and CDR2 are MGHRA and YSYEKL. The V gene lost 4 bases and the J gene lost 4 bases, with 17 bases spanning the gap. This CDR3 contains 15 residues. The gene calls are TRBV4-1 and TRBJ2-7, with D maybe TRBD1 (6 bases). The sequence derives from a man aged 40-50 years in good health and CMV-seropositive. Material for sequencing was PBMCs. The CDR3 DNA is TGCGCCAGCAGCCCCTTATTCAGGGGTAAGTACGAGCAGTACTTC. It codes for CASSPLFRGKYEQYF.